The 16 T cell receptor beta chains below come from one sample, sequenced in a study of T cell clusters in autoimmune cytopenias. TRB was amplified from roughly 0.25 ug of peripheral blood genomic DNA per sample. One tube held mixed TRB-A and TRB-B primer pools for touch-down PCR. No DNA is given; TCRdb re-called the multiplex PCR reads and lists each CDR3 protein once. This repertoire comprises some 11,000 distinct CDR3 sequences; its ten largest clones make up approximately 3%. The sample comprised peripheral blood. These receptors came from a human donor with an autoimmune cytopenia or autoimmune hepatitis (not recorded which).

The chain employs TRBV15 and TRBJ1-1; lacking DNA, the TRBD1 call made by TCRdb goes unchecked. This CDR3 spans 15 amino acids. From germline, CDR1 is LNHNV and CDR2 YYDKDF (reference sequence). The CDR3 region is CATSRGTKVGTEAFF.

The CDR3 loop reads CASSQGQASGNTIYF. This chain uses TRBV18 with TRBJ1-3. The CDR3 spans 15 residues. CDR1 and CDR2 (germline): KGHSH, LQKENI.

The V gene is TRBV6-5, the J gene TRBJ2-5. This CDR3 is 12 amino acids long. From germline, CDR1 is MNHEY and CDR2 SVGAGI. The CDR3 region is CASSPDGETQYF.

The chain joins TRBV6-6 to TRBJ1-1. Per germline, CDR1 MNHNY and CDR2 SVGAGI (reference sequence). The CDR3 has 13 residues. The CDR3 region is CASSYSMNTEAFF.

The chain joins TRBV27 to TRBJ2-2; TCRdb's D call, TRBD2, is unchecked because there is no DNA. The CDR3 contains 14 residues. In germline, CDR1 is MNHEY, CDR2 SMNVEV (reference sequence). CDR3 sequence reads: CASSFAGGLRELFF.

This chain uses TRBV6-1 with TRBJ2-3. CDR3 length equals 12 residues. From germline, CDR1 is MNHNS and CDR2 SASEGT. The CDR3 spells CASSSGTDTQYF.

The V call is TRBV30, the J call TRBJ2-6. CDR1 is GTSNPN, CDR2 SVGIG, per germline (reference sequence). The CDR3 spans 13 residues. CDR3 in amino acids: CAIDSSGANVLTF.

The V gene is TRBV5-1, the J gene TRBJ1-6; TCRdb outputs TRBD1, but without DNA this stays unchecked. The CDR3 has 15 amino acids. The germline V gene encodes CDR1 SGHRS and CDR2 YFSETQ. The CDR3 protein is CASSSRATYNSPLHF.

The chain links TRBV19 to TRBJ2-1; TCRdb calls TRBD2, which cannot be checked without DNA. This CDR3 contains 17 residues. Per the germline V gene, CDR1 is LNHDA and CDR2 is SQIVND (reference sequence). CDR3 in amino acids: CASNTVGIGGSYNEQFF.

This chain links TRBV13 with TRBJ1-6. The CDR3 is made up of 12 amino acids. Germline values: CDR1 PRHDT, CDR2 FYEKMQ (reference sequence). CDR3 loop: CASSLENSPLHF.

The chain couples TRBV24-1 to TRBJ2-2; no DNA is available, so the TRBD2 call from TCRdb remains unchecked. The CDR3 totals 16 residues. CDR1 is KGHDR, CDR2 SFDVKD, per germline. CDR3 protein: CATSDPEGSTDGELFF.

The V and J genes are TRBV10-3 and TRBJ2-3; with no DNA, the TCRdb D assignment of TRBD2 cannot be verified. The CDR3 sequence is 15 residues long. Germline V lookup: CDR1 ENHRY, CDR2 SYGVKD. CDR3 amino acids: CAIRGTSGAADTQYF.

Considering frequency, this clonotype is medium-sized. The V call is TRBV29-1, the J call TRBJ2-5; without DNA, the TCRdb call of TRBD2 cannot be checked. CDR3 length: 14 residues. Per the germline V gene, CDR1 is SQVTM and CDR2 is ANQGSEA. This CDR3 reads CSVEQSSLSETQYF.

V gene TRBV6-1 combines with J gene TRBJ2-1; TCRdb's D call, TRBD1, is unchecked because there is no DNA. Germline V lookup: CDR1 MNHNS, CDR2 SASEGT. This CDR3 is 14 amino acids long. Here the CDR3 reads CASRRDREYNEQFF.

The chain is built from TRBV5-4 and TRBJ2-3; no DNA is available, so the TRBD1 call from TCRdb remains unchecked. Germline CDR1 and CDR2: SGHNT and YYREEE (reference sequence). CDR3 length: 15 amino acids. The CDR3 is CASSLPPPGTDTQYF.

The chain joins TRBV15 to TRBJ1-4. Germline lookup yields CDR1 LNHNV and CDR2 YYDKDF (reference sequence). This CDR3 contains 15 residues. CDR3: CATSRVGATNEKLFF. The complete variable domain, with remaining parts taken from reference TRBV15 and TRBJ1-4, reads DAMVIQNPRYQVTQFGKPVTLSCSQTLNHNVMYWYQQKSSQAPKLLFHYYDKDFNNEADTPDNFQSRRPNTSFCFLDIRSPGLGDTAMYLCATSRVGATNEKLFFGSGTQLSVL.